The 2 T cell receptor beta chains in this list originate from one sample, sequenced in a study of blood T cells in healthy people across ages. Then a second PCR, running roughly 7 to 11 cycles, was carried out with a sample-barcoded 5' primer and a J-beta primer mix. TCRdb re-analysed the 5' RACE reads in MiXCR, keeping a single row per CDR3 protein. This table has hundreds of thousands of distinct CDR3 sequences, about 34% appearing once. What was sequenced was blood. The origin of the receptors is a woman at least 80 years old in good health.

This clonotype was observed a handful of times. This rearrangement joins TRBV7-2 to TRBJ2-3; 12 bases are a match to TRBD2. In germline, CDR1 is SGHTA, CDR2 FQGNSA. This CDR3 has 18 residues. Losses at the gene ends were 6 bases for V and 6 bases for J; bases not matched to a gene: 16. This CDR3 reads CASSQILLAGGSGDTQYF. The CDR3 DNA is TGTGCCAGCAGTCAGATTTTACTAGCGGGGGGTTCTGGGGATACGCAGTATTTT.

The V gene is TRBV5-1, the J gene TRBJ2-3, with D perhaps TRBD1 or TRBD2 (5 bases each). CDR1 is SGHRS, CDR2 YFSETQ, per germline. The CDR3 totals 16 residues. V lost 0 bases and J 4 bases, leaving 15 bases between the germline ends. CDR3: CASSLDLRGRADTQYF. The CDR3 DNA is TGCGCCAGCAGCTTGGATCTGAGGGGAAGGGCAGATACGCAGTATTTT.